A single TCR beta chain is shown here with its context. No antigen is known for it. It has no much larger one-base neighbor in the sample; base qualities were not kept. Other nucleotide sequences in the sample specify the same CDR3. Donors were healthy HIV-negative adults with no recently reported acute infections or vaccinations. Every donor was a Caucasian adult residing in Nashville, Tennessee, USA. CD4+ T cells were enriched through magnetic negative selection, after which naive cells were positively selected on CD45RA and the remaining negative fraction served as the memory subset. Blood was collected by leukapheresis, and PBMCs were isolated by Ficoll-Histopaque density gradient centrifugation and then cryopreserved in liquid nitrogen vapor phase. Analytical flow cytometry was used to check the purity and quantity of every magnetically sorted T cell population. Each sorted fraction had its genomic DNA isolated and then quantified by UV absorbance on a Nanodrop 2000c.

TCR CDR3 regions were amplified from genomic DNA by multiplex PCR using the deep immunoSEQ assay. For each cell subset, the extracted genomic DNA was distributed evenly across all wells of several immunoSEQ 96-well plates, and each plate served as one replicate. For sorted subsets, about 200 ng genomic DNA, equal to some 28,000 T cell genomes, was loaded into each replicate PCR. Purified libraries were quantified with a Qubit 3.0 fluorometer, sized on a Bioanalyzer 2100, and re-quantified with the KAPA Library Quantification kit. Each immunoSEQ 96-well plate was sequenced on its own single-read 150-cycle Illumina NextSeq 550 flow cell. In the original analysis: Because the immunoSEQ output included only junctional sequences and no quality scores, the filtering could not be the same as the filtering used for full-length reads. Sequences were annotated with PyIR, a Python wrapper for IgBLAST v1.9, and V/J genes and CDR3 were assigned using IMGT germline references. Reads with weak V/J assignments (E-value above 1e-6), missing CDR3, stop codons, out-of-frame junctions, or ambiguous translated residues were removed. V3J clonotypes were defined as sequences sharing the same inferred V gene, J gene, and CDR3 amino acid sequence. Percentage overlap between repertoires was computed as shared unique clonotypes divided by the size of the smaller repertoire. Repertoire richness was assessed with RTK rarefaction, the Chao1 estimator, and Recon v2.1 estimates of unobserved clonotypes. For all TCRbeta clonotypes obtained by the gDNA method from a handful of donors, generation probabilities were computed with OLGA. TCRdb carries this immuneACCESS record with in-frame sequences only. Its versions omit some clonotypes, under half of them owing to an unresolved V gene in the studies checked, with the rest unexplained. V, J and clone size are taken as reported in that table, and D and trimming were inferred from the DNA itself. Recorded for this sample are approximately 1,000,000 clones; roughly 80% of them occurred a single time. The ten largest clones represent 0.89% of the sample.

V loses 1 base of germline sequence and J loses 2 bases, and the interval between the two ends is 8 bases. CDR1 SGHTA and CDR2 FQGNSA were looked up in the germline V gene. Including the terminal cysteine and phenylalanine, the CDR3 comprises 14 residues. Solely the CDR3 DNA is kept, with 42 bases framed from the first base. The source of the sample is a study of shared clonotypes between healthy human individuals (dated by TCRdb to 2018 to 2021). About the investigation overall: A few men and a couple of women, aged 18 to 49 years, made up the cohort. Per donor, three plates each were used for CD4 naive and CD4 memory, two for CD8 naive, and one for CD8 memory. To estimate repertoire size and how much clonotypes are shared between individuals, the study performed deep sequencing of blood TCR repertoires from about 5 healthy adults. Libraries were prepared and TCR repertoires were sequenced by different laboratories using diverse techniques, in order to increase sequencing depth and limit assay-specific biases. Leukapheresis yielded between about 0.85 and 9 billion PBMCs per donor. Results the study describes overall, beyond this receptor: Based on pairwise subsampling, the degree of clonotype sharing among donors was expected to be affected by sequencing depth. Incomplete sequencing was indicated by rarefaction of sorted-subset datasets, despite the large sequencing depth. Larger estimated clonotype richness was generally found for naive subsets than for memory subsets. Sampling was limited to blood, and TCR repertoires in tissue likely differ from TCR repertoires in blood. Higher generation probabilities were observed for clonotypes shared by all four sorted-subset donors than for non-shared clonotypes. Because the study included only a small number of donors, the genetic and exposure-history diversity represented was limited. Roughly 5.2% of naive CD4, 3% to 3.5% of naive CD8, around 2.3% of memory CD4, and less than 0.45% of memory CD8 clonotypes were shared across a few donors.

Material for sequencing was memory CD4+ T cells from PBMCs. The intended sense of this specimen's cell subset or site label: CD45RA-negative fraction. The rearranged chain carries TRBV7-2 and TRBJ1-2, and the D gene may be TRBD1, 5 bases matching. The TCR sequence derives from a young man in good health. Some clones in this sample may be carry-over from other donors' samples. The CDR3 corresponds to CASSLGGTNYGYTF. At the DNA level, the sequence is TGTGCCAGCAGCTTAGGGGGGACGAACTATGGCTACACCTTC.